Listed below are T cell receptor beta chains from one sample, sequenced in a study of identical twins. One entry per CDR3 protein, called by TCRdb with MiXCR from the 5' RACE reads. Of around 1.7 million distinct CDR3 sequences listed, about 30% are singletons. The source material was cord blood. The source of these receptors is a newborn girl in good health. CDR3s include the opening cysteine and the closing phenylalanine or tryptophan. Each record gives: J gene, D gene, V gene, clone size, CDR3 protein, CDR3 DNA. A D gene is named only where the DNA matches it firmly. Size tells how often a clone was seen (once, few, many) or the class of an expanded clone, and some rows leave it out.

J gene: TRBJ1-2
D gene: TRBD1
V gene: TRBV7-8
clone size: -
CDR3 protein: CASSLKGALGYGYTF
CDR3 DNA: TGTGCCAGCAGCTTAAAGGGGGCCTTGGGGTATGGCTACACCTTC

J gene: TRBJ2-1
D gene: TRBD1
V gene: TRBV5-1
clone size: -
CDR3 protein: CASSLWGTGNEQFF
CDR3 DNA: TGCGCCAGCAGTTTGTGGGGGACAGGCAATGAGCAGTTCTTC

J gene: TRBJ2-5
D gene: -
V gene: TRBV28
clone size: -
CDR3 protein: CASSWSVEVTQYF
CDR3 DNA: TGTGCCAGCAGTTGGAGCGTTGAGGTGACCCAGTACTTC

J gene: TRBJ1-2
D gene: TRBD1
V gene: TRBV12-3/TRBV12-4
clone size: -
CDR3 protein: CASSFGTGGLNYGYTF
CDR3 DNA: TGTGCCAGCAGTTTCGGGACAGGGGGCTTAAACTATGGCTACACCTTC

J gene: TRBJ2-6
D gene: TRBD1
V gene: TRBV11-2
clone size: -
CDR3 protein: CASSLGGQGFSGANVLTF
CDR3 DNA: TGTGCCAGCAGCTTAGGAGGACAGGGGTTCTCTGGGGCCAACGTCCTGACTTTC

J gene: TRBJ2-2
D gene: TRBD2
V gene: TRBV11-2
clone size: -
CDR3 protein: CAGSPTSVSGELFF
CDR3 DNA: TGTGCCGGCAGCCCCACTAGCGTCTCCGGGGAGCTGTTTTTT

J gene: TRBJ2-7
D gene: -
V gene: TRBV4-2
clone size: -
CDR3 protein: CASSQDGAWTENSYEQYF
CDR3 DNA: TGTGCCAGCAGCCAAGATGGGGCCTGGACAGAGAACTCCTACGAGCAGTACTTC

J gene: TRBJ1-1
D gene: -
V gene: TRBV5-1
clone size: few
CDR3 protein: CASSFRTADTEAFF
CDR3 DNA: TGCGCCAGCAGCTTCCGGACTGCGGACACTGAAGCTTTCTTT

J gene: TRBJ2-7
D gene: -
V gene: TRBV20-1
clone size: once
CDR3 protein: CSARRSNEQYF
CDR3 DNA: TGCAGTGCTAGGCGTAGCAATGAGCAGTACTTC

J gene: TRBJ2-7
D gene: -
V gene: TRBV20-1
clone size: -
CDR3 protein: CSARMDSSYEQYF
CDR3 DNA: TGCAGTGCCCGAATGGACTCCTCCTACGAGCAGTACTTC

J gene: TRBJ1-1
D gene: -
V gene: TRBV4-2
clone size: few
CDR3 protein: CASSQFVGDNTEAFF
CDR3 DNA: TGTGCCAGCAGCCAATTCGTTGGGGACAACACTGAAGCTTTCTTT

J gene: TRBJ2-1
D gene: -
V gene: TRBV6-1
clone size: -
CDR3 protein: CASIQRDTNYNERFF
CDR3 DNA: TGTGCCAGCATCCAGCGGGACACGAATTACAATGAGCGGTTCTTC

J gene: TRBJ2-6
D gene: -
V gene: TRBV5-1
clone size: few
CDR3 protein: CASSDVGSGANVLTF
CDR3 DNA: TGCGCCAGCAGCGACGTCGGATCTGGGGCCAACGTCCTGACTTTC

J gene: TRBJ2-3
D gene: TRBD1
V gene: TRBV29-1
clone size: many
CDR3 protein: CSDDRGHTDTQYF
CDR3 DNA: TGCAGCGACGACAGGGGGCATACAGATACGCAGTATTTT

J gene: TRBJ2-4
D gene: -
V gene: TRBV9
clone size: -
CDR3 protein: CASSSRLVGINEQYF
CDR3 DNA: TGTGCCAGCAGTTCCCGACTGGTGGGGATCAATGAGCAGTACTTC

J gene: TRBJ1-1
D gene: TRBD1
V gene: TRBV4-2
clone size: few
CDR3 protein: CASSKPTGVDEAFF
CDR3 DNA: TGTGCCAGCAGCAAACCGACAGGGGTGGATGAAGCTTTCTTT

J gene: TRBJ2-7
D gene: TRBD2
V gene: TRBV20-1
clone size: -
CDR3 protein: CSAKPSGGTSGTYEQYF
CDR3 DNA: TGCAGTGCCAAACCTTCTGGGGGGACTAGCGGCACCTACGAGCAGTACTTC

J gene: TRBJ2-1
D gene: TRBD2
V gene: TRBV24-1
clone size: -
CDR3 protein: CATSDAPPWTSGHNEQFF
CDR3 DNA: TGTGCCACCAGTGATGCCCCCCCCTGGACTAGCGGACACAATGAGCAGTTCTTC

J gene: TRBJ2-3
D gene: TRBD2
V gene: TRBV3-1
clone size: -
CDR3 protein: CASSQASGRDTQYF
CDR3 DNA: TGTGCCAGCAGCCAGGCTAGCGGGAGAGATACGCAGTATTTT

J gene: TRBJ1-2
D gene: -
V gene: TRBV12-5
clone size: -
CDR3 protein: CASGLVARGRPLYGYTF
CDR3 DNA: TGTGCTAGTGGTTTGGTGGCGAGGGGGAGGCCCCTCTATGGCTACACCTTC

J gene: TRBJ1-1
D gene: -
V gene: TRBV20-1
clone size: -
CDR3 protein: CSATQGWIGAFF
CDR3 DNA: TGCAGTGCTACTCAGGGGTGGATCGGGGCTTTCTTT

J gene: TRBJ2-1
D gene: -
V gene: TRBV20-1
clone size: -
CDR3 protein: CSASGSLHNEQFF
CDR3 DNA: TGCAGTGCTAGCGGTAGCCTCCACAATGAGCAGTTCTTC

J gene: TRBJ2-3
D gene: -
V gene: TRBV20-1
clone size: -
CDR3 protein: CSARDRSRTLTDTQYF
CDR3 DNA: TGCAGTGCTAGAGATCGAAGCAGGACCCTTACAGATACGCAGTATTTT

J gene: TRBJ2-1
D gene: -
V gene: TRBV10-3
clone size: few
CDR3 protein: CATSLAQDYNEQFF
CDR3 DNA: TGTGCCACATCCCTAGCTCAAGACTACAATGAGCAGTTCTTC

J gene: TRBJ2-7
D gene: TRBD2
V gene: TRBV5-1
clone size: few
CDR3 protein: CASSLGLAGSRAYEQYF
CDR3 DNA: TGCGCCAGCAGCTTGGGACTAGCGGGGAGTCGGGCCTACGAGCAGTACTTC

J gene: TRBJ2-7
D gene: TRBD2
V gene: TRBV27
clone size: few
CDR3 protein: CASSLFAGENEQYF
CDR3 DNA: TGTGCCAGCAGTTTGTTCGCGGGGGAAAACGAGCAGTACTTC

J gene: TRBJ1-5
D gene: -
V gene: TRBV18
clone size: -
CDR3 protein: CASSPQGRVRNQPQHF
CDR3 DNA: TGTGCCAGCTCACCCCAGGGCAGGGTTCGTAATCAGCCCCAGCATTTT

J gene: TRBJ1-6
D gene: -
V gene: TRBV10-3
clone size: -
CDR3 protein: CAISEAGYSPLHF
CDR3 DNA: TGTGCCATCAGTGAGGCAGGGTATTCACCCCTCCACTTT

J gene: TRBJ2-5
D gene: TRBD2
V gene: TRBV10-3
clone size: few
CDR3 protein: CAIGSGVFGQYF
CDR3 DNA: TGTGCCATCGGGAGCGGGGTATTTGGGCAGTACTTC

J gene: TRBJ2-2
D gene: TRBD1
V gene: TRBV18
clone size: -
CDR3 protein: CASSPPGGPFLNTGELFF
CDR3 DNA: TGTGCCAGCTCACCACCAGGGGGCCCATTCTTGAACACCGGGGAGCTGTTTTTT

J gene: TRBJ2-4
D gene: -
V gene: TRBV27
clone size: -
CDR3 protein: CASSLSSPRSIQYF
CDR3 DNA: TGTGCCAGCAGTTTAAGTTCCCCGAGGTCCATTCAGTACTTC

J gene: TRBJ2-3
D gene: -
V gene: TRBV14
clone size: -
CDR3 protein: CASSQDLYTDTQYF
CDR3 DNA: TGTGCCAGCAGCCAAGATTTGTACACAGATACGCAGTATTTT

J gene: TRBJ1-5
D gene: -
V gene: TRBV28
clone size: few
CDR3 protein: CASSLSGGRYQPQHF
CDR3 DNA: TGTGCCAGCAGTTTATCGGGCGGACGGTATCAGCCCCAGCATTTT

J gene: TRBJ2-1
D gene: TRBD2
V gene: TRBV3-1
clone size: -
CDR3 protein: CASSQRGETSGYLSSYNEQFF
CDR3 DNA: TGTGCCAGCAGCCAAAGGGGGGAGACTAGCGGGTACCTCAGCTCCTACAATGAGCAGTTCTTC

J gene: TRBJ2-7
D gene: -
V gene: TRBV18
clone size: -
CDR3 protein: CASSPSSSLSSYEQYF
CDR3 DNA: TGTGCCAGCTCACCCTCTAGCAGCTTGAGCTCCTACGAGCAGTACTTC

J gene: TRBJ2-3
D gene: -
V gene: TRBV18
clone size: few
CDR3 protein: CASSPLPTTDTQYF
CDR3 DNA: TGTGCCAGCTCACCACTACCGACCACAGATACGCAGTATTTT

J gene: TRBJ1-2
D gene: TRBD1
V gene: TRBV5-6
clone size: few
CDR3 protein: CASTYDRGNYGYTF
CDR3 DNA: TGTGCCAGCACATACGACAGGGGAAACTATGGCTACACCTTC

J gene: TRBJ1-1
D gene: -
V gene: TRBV6-6
clone size: -
CDR3 protein: CASSYPLGSGTEAFF
CDR3 DNA: TGTGCCAGCAGTTACCCCCTGGGAAGTGGCACTGAAGCTTTCTTT

J gene: TRBJ2-1
D gene: TRBD2
V gene: TRBV20-1
clone size: few
CDR3 protein: CSAERTSGSYNEQFF
CDR3 DNA: TGCAGTGCCGAAAGGACTAGCGGGTCCTACAATGAGCAGTTCTTC

J gene: TRBJ2-5
D gene: -
V gene: TRBV20-1
clone size: few
CDR3 protein: CSARAVPTETQYF
CDR3 DNA: TGCAGTGCTAGAGCAGTGCCCACAGAGACCCAGTACTTC

J gene: TRBJ1-5
D gene: -
V gene: TRBV6-2/TRBV6-3
clone size: -
CDR3 protein: CASVPGPYSNQPQHF
CDR3 DNA: TGTGCCAGCGTCCCGGGCCCCTATAGCAATCAGCCCCAGCATTTT